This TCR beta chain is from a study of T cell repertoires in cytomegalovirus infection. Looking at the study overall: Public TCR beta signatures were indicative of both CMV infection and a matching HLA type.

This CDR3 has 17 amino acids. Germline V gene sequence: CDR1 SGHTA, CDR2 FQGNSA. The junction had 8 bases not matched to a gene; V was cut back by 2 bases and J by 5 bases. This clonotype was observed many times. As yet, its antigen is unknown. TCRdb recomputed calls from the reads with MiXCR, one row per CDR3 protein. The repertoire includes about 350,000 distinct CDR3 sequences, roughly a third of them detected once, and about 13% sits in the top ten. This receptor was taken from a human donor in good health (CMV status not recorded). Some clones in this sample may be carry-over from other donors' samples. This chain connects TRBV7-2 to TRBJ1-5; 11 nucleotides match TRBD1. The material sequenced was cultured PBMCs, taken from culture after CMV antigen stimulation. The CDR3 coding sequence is TGTGCCAGCAGCTTATGGGACAGGGGGACGAAGGATCAGCCCCAGCATTTT. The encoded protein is CASSLWDRGTKDQPQHF. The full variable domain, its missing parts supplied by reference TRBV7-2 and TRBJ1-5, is GAGVSQSPSNKVTEKGKDVELRCDPISGHTALYWYRQSLGQGLEFLIYFQGNSAPDKSGLPSDRFSAERTGGSVSTLTIQRTQQEDSAVYLCASSLWDRGTKDQPQHFGDGTRLSIL.